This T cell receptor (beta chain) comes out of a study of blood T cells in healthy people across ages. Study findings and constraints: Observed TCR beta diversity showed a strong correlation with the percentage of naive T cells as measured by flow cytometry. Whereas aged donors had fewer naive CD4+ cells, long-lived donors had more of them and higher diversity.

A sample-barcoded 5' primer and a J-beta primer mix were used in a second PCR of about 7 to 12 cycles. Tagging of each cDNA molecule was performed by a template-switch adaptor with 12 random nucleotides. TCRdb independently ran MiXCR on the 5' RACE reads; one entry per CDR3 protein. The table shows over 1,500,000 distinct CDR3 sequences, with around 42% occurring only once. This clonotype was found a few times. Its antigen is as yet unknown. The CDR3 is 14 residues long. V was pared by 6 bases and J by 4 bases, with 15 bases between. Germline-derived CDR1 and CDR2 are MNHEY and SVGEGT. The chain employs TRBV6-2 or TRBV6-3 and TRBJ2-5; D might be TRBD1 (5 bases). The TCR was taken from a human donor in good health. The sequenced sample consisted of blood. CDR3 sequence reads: CASSRSGARETQYF. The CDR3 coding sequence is TGTGCCAGCAGCCGGAGTGGGGCCCGAGAGACCCAGTACTTC.